This TCR beta chain was obtained from a study of response to subunit inactivated influenza vaccine (dated by TCRdb to the late 2010s). Study-level background: To follow how T cells responded to a trivalent subunit inactivated influenza vaccine, the researchers relied on deep quantitative profiling of the T cell receptor repertoire.

Points the paper makes about the study in general: It was suggested by the authors that each seasonal influenza vaccination may recruit only a limited number of new T cells.

This clonotype was observed a few times. Its antigen target is currently unknown. Per-base quality was not reported, and no clone a single base away is much larger than it. The method behind the library was RT-PCR. The instrument was an Illumina HiSeq 2500. TCRdb passed the public sequencing reads through fastp at Q25 and MiXCR, retaining productive beta sequences. Every distinct CDR3 protein forms one entry, paired with its most common genes and DNA. The sample table lists some 540,000 distinct CDR3 sequences, 20% to 25% of them with a count of one. Of the sample, approximately 2.9% falls within the top ten clones. The sample was also reused in another study, on T cells expressing NK-cell markers. The second paper states: TCR beta cDNA libraries were prepared using 5'RACE template switching, which introduced a universal primer site and unique molecular identifiers. Three sorted T-cell subsets (CD3+CD56+NKG2C+, CD3+CD56+NKG2C- and CD3+CD56-NKG2C+) from eight donors had their TCR beta-chain repertoires profiled. Of the eight sequenced donors, seven were found to be HCMV-seropositive and one was found to be HCMV-seronegative. In several experiments an anti-gammadeltaTCR antibody was added to restrict sorting to alphabetaTCR-expressing T cells. In several donors, the dominant CD3+CD56+NKG2C+ clonotypes were found to rank among the top 10 CD8+ clonotypes and to make up about 1.0-8% of CD8+ T cells. Those dominant clonotypes were again the most abundant among CD3+CD56-NKG2C+ cells in four donors, at roughly 25-60.1%. Whether the expanded NKG2C-expressing T cell clones were specific for HCMV antigens was left unclear. All eight donors whose samples were sequenced were randomly selected healthy volunteers, three of them men and five women. HCMV-specific IgG was detected in serum with a commercial ELISA kit to determine HCMV serostatus. Peripheral blood mononuclear cells were isolated from blood by Ficoll density gradient centrifugation. Magnetic immunoseparation with Miltenyi isolation kits was used to isolate CD4+ and CD8+ T cells from PBMC. Synthesis of cDNA was primed from the TCR beta constant segment and was followed by two consecutive PCR amplification steps. Illumina HiSeq 2000/2500, MiSeq or NextSeq was used to sequence libraries as 2 x 150 bp reads. MIGEC handled demultiplexing of the reads and grouping by UMI, while MiTCR was used to assemble and quantify clonotypes. To exclude erroneous sequences, only TCR cDNA sequences supported by at least two reads were retained. Downstream repertoire analysis used the tcR package, and clonotypes were matched across fractions by CDR3 nucleotide sequence plus V segment. VDJmatch was used to annotate antigen specificity against VDJdb, with one amino acid substitution in CDR3 allowed.

Sequences were derived from CD4+ T cells sorted from PBMCs, sampled 11 to 12 days after vaccination. The TCR comes from a man aged 45 to 65 who received an inactivated influenza vaccine. Donor details come from another sample of the same person, matched by shared clones.

The CDR3 has the sequence CASSPGQVNQPQHF. DNA sequence: TGCGCCAGCAGCCCGGGACAGGTCAATCAGCCCCAGCATTTT. The rearranged segments are TRBV5-1 and TRBJ1-5; a stretch of 8 junction bases matches TRBD1. V and J are trimmed by 4 bases and 3 bases, and the gene matches miss 3 bases of the junction. CDR1 and CDR2, per the germline V gene, are SGHRS and YFSETQ. The CDR3 sequence holds 14 residues, the cysteine and phenylalanine included. Only the CDR3 portion is preserved as DNA: 42 bases, with reading frame beginning at the first base. Beyond the CDR3, the reference TRBV5-1 and TRBJ1-5 genes provide the residues; the full variable domain reads: KAGVTQTPRYLIKTRGQQVTLSCSPISGHRSVSWYQQTPGQGLQFLFEYFSETQRNKGNFPGRFSGRQFSNSRSEMNVSTLELGDSALYLCASSPGQVNQPQHFGDGTRLSIL.